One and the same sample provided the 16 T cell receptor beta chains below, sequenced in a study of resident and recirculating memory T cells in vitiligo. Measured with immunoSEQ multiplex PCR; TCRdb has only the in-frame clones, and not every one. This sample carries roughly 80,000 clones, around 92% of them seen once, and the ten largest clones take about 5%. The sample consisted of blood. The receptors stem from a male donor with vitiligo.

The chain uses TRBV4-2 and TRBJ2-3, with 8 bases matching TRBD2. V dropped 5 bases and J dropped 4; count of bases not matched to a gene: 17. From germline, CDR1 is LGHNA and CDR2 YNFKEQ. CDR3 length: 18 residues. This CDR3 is CASSYFKASGSSPDTQYF. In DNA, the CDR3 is TGTGCCAGCAGCTATTTCAAGGCCAGCGGGAGCTCCCCAGATACGCAGTATTTT.

This CDR3 reads CASSPGRKRGTVKNIQYF. The CDR3 region has the DNA TGCGCCAGCAGCCCCGGACGGAAGAGGGGGACCGTCAAAAACATTCAGTACTTC. The chain employs TRBV4-1 and TRBJ2-4, with D tentatively TRBD1 (6 bases). The CDR3 spans 18 residues. V lost 4 bases to trimming and J lost 3 bases, with 22 bases between them. Germline values: CDR1 MGHRA, CDR2 YSYEKL.

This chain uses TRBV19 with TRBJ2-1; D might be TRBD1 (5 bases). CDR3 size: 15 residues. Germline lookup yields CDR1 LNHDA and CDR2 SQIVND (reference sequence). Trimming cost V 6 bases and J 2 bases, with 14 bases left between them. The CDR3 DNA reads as TGTGCCAGTAGCCAGGACGGACATACCTACAATGAGCAGTTCTTC. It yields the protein CASSQDGHTYNEQFF. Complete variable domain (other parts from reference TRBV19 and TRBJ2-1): DGGITQSPKYLFRKEGQNVTLSCEQNLNHDAMYWYRQDPGQGLRLIYYSQIVNDFQKGDIAEGYSVSREKKESFPLTVTSAQKNPTAFYLCASSQDGHTYNEQFFGPGTRLTVL.

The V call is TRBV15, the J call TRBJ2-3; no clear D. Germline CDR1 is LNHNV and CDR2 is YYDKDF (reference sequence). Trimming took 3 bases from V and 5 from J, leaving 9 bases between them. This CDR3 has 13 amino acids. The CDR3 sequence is CATSRESGDTQYF. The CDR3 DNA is TGTGCCACCAGCAGGGAGTCGGGAGATACGCAGTATTTT.

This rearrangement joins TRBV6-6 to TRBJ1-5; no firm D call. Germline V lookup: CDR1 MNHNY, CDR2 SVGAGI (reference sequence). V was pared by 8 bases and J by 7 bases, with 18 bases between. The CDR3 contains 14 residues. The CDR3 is CASVNWRPGQPQHF. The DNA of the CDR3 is TGTGCCAGCGTTAACTGGCGGCCGGGACAGCCCCAGCATTTT.

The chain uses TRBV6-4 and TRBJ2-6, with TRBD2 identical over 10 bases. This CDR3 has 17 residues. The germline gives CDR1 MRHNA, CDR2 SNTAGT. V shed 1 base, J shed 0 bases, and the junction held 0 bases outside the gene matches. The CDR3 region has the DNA TGTGCCAGCAGTGACTTAGCGGGAGGCTCTGGGGCCAACGTCCTGACTTTC. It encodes CASSDLAGGSGANVLTF.

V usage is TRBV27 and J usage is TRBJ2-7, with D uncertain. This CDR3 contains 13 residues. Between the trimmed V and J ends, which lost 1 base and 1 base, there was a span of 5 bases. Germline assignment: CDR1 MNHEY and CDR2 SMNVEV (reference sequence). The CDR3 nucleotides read TGTGCCAGCAGTTTATTCGCGTCCTACGAGCAGTACTTC. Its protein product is CASSLFASYEQYF.

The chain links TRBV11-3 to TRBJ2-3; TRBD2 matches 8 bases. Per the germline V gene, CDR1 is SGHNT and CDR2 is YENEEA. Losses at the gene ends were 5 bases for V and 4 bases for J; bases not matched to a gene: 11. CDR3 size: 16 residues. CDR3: CASSHPEREWADTQYF. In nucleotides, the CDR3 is TGTGCCAGCAGCCATCCCGAGCGGGAGTGGGCAGATACGCAGTATTTT.

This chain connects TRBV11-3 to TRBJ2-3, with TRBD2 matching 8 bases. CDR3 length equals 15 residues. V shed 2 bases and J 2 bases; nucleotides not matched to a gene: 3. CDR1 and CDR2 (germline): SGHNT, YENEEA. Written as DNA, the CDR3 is TGTGCCAGCAGCTTACCGGGAGGGAACACAGATACGCAGTATTTT. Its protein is CASSLPGGNTDTQYF.

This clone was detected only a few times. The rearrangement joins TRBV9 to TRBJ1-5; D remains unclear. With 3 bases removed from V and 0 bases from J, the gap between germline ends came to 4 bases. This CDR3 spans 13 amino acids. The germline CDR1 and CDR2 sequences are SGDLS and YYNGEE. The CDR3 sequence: CASSANSNQPQHF. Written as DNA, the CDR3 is TGTGCCAGCAGCGCCAATAGCAATCAGCCCCAGCATTTT.

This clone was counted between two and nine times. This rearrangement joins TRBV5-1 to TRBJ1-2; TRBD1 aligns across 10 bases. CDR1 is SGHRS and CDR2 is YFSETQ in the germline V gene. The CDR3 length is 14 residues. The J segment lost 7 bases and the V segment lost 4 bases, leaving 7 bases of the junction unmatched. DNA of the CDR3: TGCGCCAGCAGCACTGGACAGGGGGGTGCTGGCTACACCTTC. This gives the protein CASSTGQGGAGYTF.

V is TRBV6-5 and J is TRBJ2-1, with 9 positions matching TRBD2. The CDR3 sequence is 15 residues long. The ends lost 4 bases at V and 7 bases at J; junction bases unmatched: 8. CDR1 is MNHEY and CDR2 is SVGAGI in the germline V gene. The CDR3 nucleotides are TGTGCCAGCAGTTCATCGGGACTAGCTTTTAATGAGCAGTTCTTC. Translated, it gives CASSSSGLAFNEQFF.

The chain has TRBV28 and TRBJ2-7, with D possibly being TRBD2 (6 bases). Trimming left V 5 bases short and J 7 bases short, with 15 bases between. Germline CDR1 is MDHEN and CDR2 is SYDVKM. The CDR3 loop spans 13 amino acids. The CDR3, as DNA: TGTGCCAGCAGTAGCGGGCCCGCGAGAGAGCAGTACTTC. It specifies CASSSGPAREQYF.

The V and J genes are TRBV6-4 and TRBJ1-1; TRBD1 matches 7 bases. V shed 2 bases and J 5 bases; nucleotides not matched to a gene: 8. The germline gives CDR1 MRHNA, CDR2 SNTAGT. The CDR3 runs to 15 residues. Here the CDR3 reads CASSDHDRVGTEAFF. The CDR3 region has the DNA TGTGCCAGCAGTGACCATGACAGGGTCGGGACTGAAGCTTTCTTT.

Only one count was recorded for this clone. The CDR3 DNA reads TGTGCCAGCAGTTTACCCGACAGGGGGTGGAGGGAGACCCAGTACTTC. This translates into CASSLPDRGWRETQYF. The V and J genes are TRBV27 and TRBJ2-5; 9 positions agree with TRBD1. After removal of 2 bases from V and 5 bases from J, the junction contained 9 bases not matched to a gene. Germline CDR1 MNHEY, CDR2 SMNVEV (reference sequence). The CDR3 has 16 amino acids.

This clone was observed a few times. CDR3 loop: CASSAGDTDTQYF. CDR3 nucleotide sequence: TGTGCCAGCAGTGCAGGGGACACAGATACGCAGTATTTT. The rearrangement links TRBV6-4 to TRBJ2-3; D is possibly TRBD1 (6 bases). The CDR3 runs to 13 residues. Trimming removed 4 bases from V and 2 bases from J, with 7 bases in between. Germline-derived CDR1 and CDR2 are MRHNA and SNTAGT.